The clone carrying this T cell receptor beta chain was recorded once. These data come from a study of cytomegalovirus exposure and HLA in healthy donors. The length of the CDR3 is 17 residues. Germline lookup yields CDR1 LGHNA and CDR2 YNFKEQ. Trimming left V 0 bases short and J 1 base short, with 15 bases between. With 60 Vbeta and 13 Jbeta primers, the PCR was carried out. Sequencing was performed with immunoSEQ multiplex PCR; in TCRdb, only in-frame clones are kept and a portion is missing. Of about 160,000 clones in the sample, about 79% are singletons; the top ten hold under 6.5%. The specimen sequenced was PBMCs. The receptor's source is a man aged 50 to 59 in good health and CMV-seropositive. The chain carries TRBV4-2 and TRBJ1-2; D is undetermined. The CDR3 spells CASSQDSGGGGNYGYTF. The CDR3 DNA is TGTGCCAGCAGCCAAGATAGCGGAGGCGGAGGTAACTATGGCTACACCTTC.